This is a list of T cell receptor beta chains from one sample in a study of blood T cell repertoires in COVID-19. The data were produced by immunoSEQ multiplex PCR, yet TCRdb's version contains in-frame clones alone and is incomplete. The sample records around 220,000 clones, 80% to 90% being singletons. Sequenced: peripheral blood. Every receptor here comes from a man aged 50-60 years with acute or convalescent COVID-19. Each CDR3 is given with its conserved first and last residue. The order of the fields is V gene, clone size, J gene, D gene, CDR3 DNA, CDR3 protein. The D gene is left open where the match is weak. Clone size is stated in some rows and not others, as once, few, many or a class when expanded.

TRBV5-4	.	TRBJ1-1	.	TGTGCCAGCCAGGCGCTAGGGGCTGAAGCTTTCTTT	CASQALGAEAFF
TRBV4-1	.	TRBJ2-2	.	TGCGCCAGCAGCCAAGAAGGGGGGGGCCCCCCCCCGAACACCGGGGAGCTGTTTTTT	CASSQEGGGPPPNTGELFF
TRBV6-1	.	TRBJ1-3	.	TGTGCCAGCAGTGATCGGGGGGCTGGAAACACCATATATTTT	CASSDRGAGNTIYF
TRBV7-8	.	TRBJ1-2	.	TGTGCCAGCAGCTCAGGGCCCAACTATGGCTACACCTTC	CASSSGPNYGYTF
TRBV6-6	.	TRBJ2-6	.	TGTGCCAGCAGCCAGCCAGGGGTAGCTGGGGCCAACGTCCTGACTTTC	CASSQPGVAGANVLTF
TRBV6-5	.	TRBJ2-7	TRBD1	TGTGCCAGCAGCCGAGGACAGGGACCCTACGAGCAGTACTTC	CASSRGQGPYEQYF
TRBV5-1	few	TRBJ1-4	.	TGCGCCAGCAGCTTGGGAGTCAATTCTGAAAAACTGTTTTTT	CASSLGVNSEKLFF
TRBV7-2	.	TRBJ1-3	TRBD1	TGTGCCAGCAGCCTAGGGGGGACAGGGTCTGGAAACACCATATATTTT	CASSLGGTGSGNTIYF
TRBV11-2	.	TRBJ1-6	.	TGTGCCAGCAGCCAGGGTGGGGGCGGTAATTCACCCCTCCACTTT	CASSQGGGGNSPLHF
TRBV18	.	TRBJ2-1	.	TGTGCCAGCTCACCCGACACTCGGGGTGAGCAGTTCTTC	CASSPDTRGEQFF
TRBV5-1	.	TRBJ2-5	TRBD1	TGCGCCAGCAGCCCACGGGGACAGGGGGCGGCGACCCAGTACTTC	CASSPRGQGAATQYF
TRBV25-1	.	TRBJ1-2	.	TGTGCCAGCAGTGACCCTACTAACTATGGCTACACCTTC	CASSDPTNYGYTF
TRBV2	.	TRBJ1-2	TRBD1	TGTGCCAGCAGTGAGACAGGGTCGGGTGGCTACACCTTC	CASSETGSGGYTF
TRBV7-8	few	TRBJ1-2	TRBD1	TGTGCCAGCAGCTTACTTTCGGACAGGTCCTATGGCTACACCTTC	CASSLLSDRSYGYTF
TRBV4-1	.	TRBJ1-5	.	TGCGCCAGCAGCCAAGTCCTCGACAGGAGCAATCAGCCCCAGCATTTT	CASSQVLDRSNQPQHF
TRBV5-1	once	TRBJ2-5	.	TGCGCCAGCAGCTTGGCTTACCAAGAGACCCAGTACTTC	CASSLAYQETQYF
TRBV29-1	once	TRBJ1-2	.	TGCAGCGTTGCGCATAAAAATTGGGGGGACTATGGCTACACCTTC	CSVAHKNWGDYGYTF
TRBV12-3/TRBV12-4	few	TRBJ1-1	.	TGTGCCAGTACAAGAGGGAACACTGAAGCTTTCTTT	CASTRGNTEAFF
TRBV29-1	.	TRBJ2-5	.	TGCAGCGTTGGGAGTAACCAAGAGACCCAGTACTTC	CSVGSNQETQYF
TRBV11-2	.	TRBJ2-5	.	TGTGCCAGCAGCTTAGTAGGACTATATCAAGAGACCCAGTACTTC	CASSLVGLYQETQYF
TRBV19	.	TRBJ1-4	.	TGTGCCAGTAGTAGGAGGGGTGAAAAACTGTTTTTT	CASSRRGEKLFF
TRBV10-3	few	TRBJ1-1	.	TGTGCCATCAGTGACCCAGGGGCGACGAACACTGAAGCTTTCTTT	CAISDPGATNTEAFF
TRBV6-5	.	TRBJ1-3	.	TGTGCCAGCAGCCGCGACAGCTCTGGAAACACCATATATTTT	CASSRDSSGNTIYF
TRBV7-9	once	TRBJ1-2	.	TGTGCCAGCAGCTTAGAATTTCGTGGCTACACCTTC	CASSLEFRGYTF
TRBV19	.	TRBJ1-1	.	TGTGCCAGTAGTATAGGGGGAGCTGAAGCTTTCTTT	CASSIGGAEAFF
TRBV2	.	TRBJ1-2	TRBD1	TGTGCCAGCAGTGAATGGACAGGCTTCTATGGCTACACCTTC	CASSEWTGFYGYTF
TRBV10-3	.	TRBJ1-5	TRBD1	TGTGCCATCAGCGAGACCGGGACAGGGGGAACTCAGCCCCAGCATTTT	CAISETGTGGTQPQHF
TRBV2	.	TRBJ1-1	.	TGTGCCAGCACCAGGACAGCATCAAGCACTGAAGCTTTCTTT	CASTRTASSTEAFF
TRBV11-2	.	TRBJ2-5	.	TGTGCCAGCAGCTTCGGGTCCGGGGAGACCCAGTACTTC	CASSFGSGETQYF
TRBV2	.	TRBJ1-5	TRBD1	TGTGCCAGCAGTGGGACAGGGCGTCAGCCCCAGCATTTT	CASSGTGRQPQHF
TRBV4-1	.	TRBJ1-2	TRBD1	TGCGCCAGCAGCCAAGTCCCGACAGGGGGCGGCTATGGCTACACCTTC	CASSQVPTGGGYGYTF
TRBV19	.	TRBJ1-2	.	TGTGCCAGTAAATACGTGGGCAGCTATGGCTACACCTTC	CASKYVGSYGYTF
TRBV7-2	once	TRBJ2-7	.	TGTGCCAGCAGCTTAGGGCAGTGGCTCGAGCAGTACTTC	CASSLGQWLEQYF
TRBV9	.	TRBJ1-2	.	TGTGCCAGCAGCGTAGAGGAGGGGTATGGCTACACCTTC	CASSVEEGYGYTF
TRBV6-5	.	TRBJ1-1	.	TGTGCCAGCACCTCAAGCGGGAGGAACACTGAAGCTTTCTTT	CASTSSGRNTEAFF
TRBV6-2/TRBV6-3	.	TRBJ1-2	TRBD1	TGTGCCAGCAGTTACCCGGGACAGGGAAACTATGGCTACACCTTC	CASSYPGQGNYGYTF
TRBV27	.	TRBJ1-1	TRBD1	TGTGCCAGCAGTTCGCCGGGGCGACAGGGTGTGGGGGCTTTCTTT	CASSSPGRQGVGAFF
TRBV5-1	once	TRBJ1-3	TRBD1	TGCGCCAGCAGAACCGGGACAGGGGCTGGAAACACCATATATTTT	CASRTGTGAGNTIYF
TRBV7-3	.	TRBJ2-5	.	TGTGCCAGCAGCCGTTCGTCGGGGGAGACCCAGTACTTC	CASSRSSGETQYF
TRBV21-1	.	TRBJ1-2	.	TGTGCCAGCAGCTCTCCCGGGACAGCTTATAACTATGGCTACACCTTC	CASSSPGTAYNYGYTF
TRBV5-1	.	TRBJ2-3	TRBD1	TGCGCCAGCAGCTTGAACTCAGGACAGGGTGGCACAGATACGCAGTATTTT	CASSLNSGQGGTDTQYF
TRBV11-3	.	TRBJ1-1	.	TGTGCCAGCAGCTTATATGGGGAGGGTACTGAAGCTTTCTTT	CASSLYGEGTEAFF
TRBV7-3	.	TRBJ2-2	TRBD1	TGTGCCAGCAGCCGCGCCGGGACAGCCAAGGAGGAGCTGTTTTTT	CASSRAGTAKEELFF
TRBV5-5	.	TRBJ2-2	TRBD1	TGTGCCAGCAGCCAAGACAGGGGCCCTACCGGGGAGCTGTTTTTT	CASSQDRGPTGELFF
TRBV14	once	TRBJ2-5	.	TGTGCCAGCAGCCTATGGGGAGCCCAAGAGACCCAGTACTTC	CASSLWGAQETQYF
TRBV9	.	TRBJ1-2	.	TGTGCCAGCACCCTCCTTCCGGGGGGCTACACCTTC	CASTLLPGGYTF
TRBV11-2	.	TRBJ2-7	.	TGTGCCAGCAGCTTAGGGCAGGTTGGCGAGCAGTACTTC	CASSLGQVGEQYF
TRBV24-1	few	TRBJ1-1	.	TGTGCCACCAGTCAGGGTGCAGTGTGGCGGGCTTTCTTT	CATSQGAVWRAFF
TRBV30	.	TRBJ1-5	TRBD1	TGTGCCTGGAGTGGGGCCGGGACAGTGAACAATCAGCCCCAGCATTTT	CAWSGAGTVNNQPQHF
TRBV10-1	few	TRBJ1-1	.	TGCGCCAGCAGTGACAATTTACAAGAAGCTTTCTTT	CASSDNLQEAFF
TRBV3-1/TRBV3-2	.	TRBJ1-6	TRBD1	TGTGCCAGCAGGGACACCGGGACAGGGCATAATTCACCCCTCCACTTT	CASRDTGTGHNSPLHF
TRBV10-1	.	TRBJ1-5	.	TGCGCCAGCAGTGGGGACATTAGTCAGCCCCAGCATTTT	CASSGDISQPQHF
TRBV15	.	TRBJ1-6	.	TGTGCCACCAGCAGAGATAGAGGGCCTGGATCACCCCTCCACTTT	CATSRDRGPGSPLHF
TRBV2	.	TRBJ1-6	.	TGTGCCATCGGGAAGTCTCTGGATTCACCCCTCCACTTT	CAIGKSLDSPLHF
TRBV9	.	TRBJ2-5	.	TGTGCCAGCAGCCCCCGGGAGAACCCTAGTCAATTGGAGACCCAGTACTTC	CASSPRENPSQLETQYF
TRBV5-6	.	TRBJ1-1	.	TGTGCCAGCAGCGTCAGGGATGTGAACACTGAAGCTTTCTTT	CASSVRDVNTEAFF
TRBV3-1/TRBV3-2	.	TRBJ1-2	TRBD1	TGTGCCAGCAGCCAGATTATTACAGGGGCCCGCTATGGCTACACCTTC	CASSQIITGARYGYTF
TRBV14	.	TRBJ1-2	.	TGTGCCAGCAGCCAACAGGGGCGGTTGGATGGCTACACCTTC	CASSQQGRLDGYTF
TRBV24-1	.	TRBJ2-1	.	TGTGCCACCAGTGACCCCTCCAATGAGCAGTTCTTC	CATSDPSNEQFF